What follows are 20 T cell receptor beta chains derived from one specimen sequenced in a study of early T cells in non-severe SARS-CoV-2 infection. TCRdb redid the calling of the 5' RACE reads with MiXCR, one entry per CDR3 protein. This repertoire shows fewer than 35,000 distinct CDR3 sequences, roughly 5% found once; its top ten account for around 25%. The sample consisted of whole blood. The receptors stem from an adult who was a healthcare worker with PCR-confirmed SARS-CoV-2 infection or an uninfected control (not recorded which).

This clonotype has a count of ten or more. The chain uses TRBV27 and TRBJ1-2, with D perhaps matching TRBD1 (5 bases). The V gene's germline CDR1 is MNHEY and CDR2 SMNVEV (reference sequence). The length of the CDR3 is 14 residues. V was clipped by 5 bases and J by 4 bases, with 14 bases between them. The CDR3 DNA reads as TGTGCCAGCAGTCGCGCAGGGAAGGGCTATGGCTACACCTTC. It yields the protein CASSRAGKGYGYTF.

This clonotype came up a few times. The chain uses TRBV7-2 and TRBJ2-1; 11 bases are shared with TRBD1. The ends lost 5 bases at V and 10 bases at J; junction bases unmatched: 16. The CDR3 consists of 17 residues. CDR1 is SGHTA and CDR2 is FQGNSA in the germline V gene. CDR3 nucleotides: TGTGCCAGCAGCCGCCCCCCGGGACAGGGGGTCTCTTGGGAGCAGTTCTTC. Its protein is CASSRPPGQGVSWEQFF.

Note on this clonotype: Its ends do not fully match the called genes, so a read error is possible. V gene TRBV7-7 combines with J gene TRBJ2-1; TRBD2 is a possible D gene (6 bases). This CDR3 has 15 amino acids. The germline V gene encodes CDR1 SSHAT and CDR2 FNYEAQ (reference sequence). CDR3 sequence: CASSPRGSSYNEQFF. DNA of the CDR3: TGTGCTAGCAGCCCCCGGGGGTCCTCCTACAATGAGCAGTTCTTC.

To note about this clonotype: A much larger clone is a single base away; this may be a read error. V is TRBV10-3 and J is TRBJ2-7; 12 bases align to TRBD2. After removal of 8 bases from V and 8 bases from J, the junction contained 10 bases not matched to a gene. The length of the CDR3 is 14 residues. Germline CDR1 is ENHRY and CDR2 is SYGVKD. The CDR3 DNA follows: TGTGCCATCGGGGATGCGACTAGCGGGGGCCAGCAGTACTTC. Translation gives CAIGDATSGGQQYF.

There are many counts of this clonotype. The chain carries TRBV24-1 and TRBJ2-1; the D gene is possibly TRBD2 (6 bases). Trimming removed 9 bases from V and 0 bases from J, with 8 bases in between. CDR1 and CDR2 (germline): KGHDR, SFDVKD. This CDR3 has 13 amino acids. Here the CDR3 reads CATGGSSYNEQFF. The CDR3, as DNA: TGTGCCACCGGAGGGAGCTCCTACAATGAGCAGTTCTTC.

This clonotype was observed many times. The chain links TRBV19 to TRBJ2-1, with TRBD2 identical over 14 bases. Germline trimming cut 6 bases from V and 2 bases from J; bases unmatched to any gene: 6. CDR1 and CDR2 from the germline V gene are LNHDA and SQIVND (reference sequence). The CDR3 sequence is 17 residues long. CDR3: CASRGLAGDKTYNEQFF. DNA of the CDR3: TGTGCCAGTAGGGGACTAGCGGGAGATAAGACCTACAATGAGCAGTTCTTC.

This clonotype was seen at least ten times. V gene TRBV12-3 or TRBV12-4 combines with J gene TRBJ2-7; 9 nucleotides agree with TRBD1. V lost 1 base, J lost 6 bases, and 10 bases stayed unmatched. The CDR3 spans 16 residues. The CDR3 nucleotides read TGTGCCAGCAGTTTAGGGGCCGGGACAGGGACGTCCGAGCAGTACTTC. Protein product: CASSLGAGTGTSEQYF.

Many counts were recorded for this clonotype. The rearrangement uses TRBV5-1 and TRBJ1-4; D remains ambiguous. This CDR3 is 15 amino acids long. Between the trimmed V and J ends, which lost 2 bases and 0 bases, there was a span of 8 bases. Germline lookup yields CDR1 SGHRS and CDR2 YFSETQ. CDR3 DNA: TGCGCCAGCAGCTTAAGGGATGCAACTAATGAAAAACTGTTTTTT. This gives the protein CASSLRDATNEKLFF.

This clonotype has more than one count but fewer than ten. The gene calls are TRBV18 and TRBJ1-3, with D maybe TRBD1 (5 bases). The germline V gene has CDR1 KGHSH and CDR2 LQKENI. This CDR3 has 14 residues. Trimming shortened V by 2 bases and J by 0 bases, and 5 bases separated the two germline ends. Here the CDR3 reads CASSPDSSGNTIYF. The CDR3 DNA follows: TGTGCCAGCTCACCAGACAGCTCTGGAAACACCATATATTTT. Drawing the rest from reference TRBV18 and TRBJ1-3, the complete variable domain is NAGVMQNPRHLVRRRGQEARLRCSPMKGHSHVYWYRQLPEEGLKFMVYLQKENIIDESGMPKERFSAEFPKEGPSILRIQQVVRGDSAAYFCASSPDSSGNTIYFGEGSWLTVV.

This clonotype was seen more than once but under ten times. The CDR3 reads CASGSFSYNEQFF. As DNA, the CDR3 is TGTGCTAGTGGTTCCTTTTCCTACAATGAGCAGTTCTTC. The chain has TRBV12-5 and TRBJ2-1; no clear D gene. The CDR3 is made up of 13 amino acids. Germline V gene sequence: CDR1 LGHNT, CDR2 FRNRAP. The V and J ends lost 4 bases and 1 base respectively, with 5 bases between them.

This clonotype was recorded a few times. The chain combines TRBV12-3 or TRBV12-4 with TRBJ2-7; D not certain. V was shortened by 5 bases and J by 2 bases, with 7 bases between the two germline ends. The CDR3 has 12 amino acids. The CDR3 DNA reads TGTGCCAGCAGTCCGGCCGCCTACGAGCAGTACTTC. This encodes CASSPAAYEQYF.

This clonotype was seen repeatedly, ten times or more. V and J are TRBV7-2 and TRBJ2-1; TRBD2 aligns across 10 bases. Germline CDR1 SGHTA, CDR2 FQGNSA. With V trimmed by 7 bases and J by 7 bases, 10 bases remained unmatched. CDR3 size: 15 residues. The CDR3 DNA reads TGTGCCAGCACCGCTAGACAGGGACTAGCGAATGAGCAGTTCTTC. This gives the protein CASTARQGLANEQFF.

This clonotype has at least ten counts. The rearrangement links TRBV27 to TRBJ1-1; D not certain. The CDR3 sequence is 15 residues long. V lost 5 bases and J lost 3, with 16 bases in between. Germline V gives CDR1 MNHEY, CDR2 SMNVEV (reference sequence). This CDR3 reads CASSPPGGRDTEAFF. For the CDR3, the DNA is TGTGCCAGCAGTCCCCCGGGAGGGCGGGACACTGAAGCTTTCTTT.

In nucleotides, the CDR3 is TGTGCCAGCACCTCTACATGGGGCTCCTACAATGAGCAGTTCTTC. This sequence encodes CASTSTWGSYNEQFF. V is TRBV7-9 and J is TRBJ2-1, with D uncertain. This CDR3 comprises 15 residues. The V end lost 7 bases, the J end lost 0 bases, and 13 bases lay between the germline ends. Germline-derived CDR1 and CDR2 are SEHNR and FQNEAQ (reference sequence).

CDR3 loop: CASSLAGGDYNEQFF. The CDR3 DNA sequence: TGTGCCAGCAGTTTGGCAGGGGGCGACTACAATGAGCAGTTCTTC. V is TRBV12-3 or TRBV12-4 and J is TRBJ2-1; 8 nucleotides line up with TRBD1. The CDR3 runs 15 residues. V was clipped by 3 bases and J by 3 bases; unmatched bases: 4.

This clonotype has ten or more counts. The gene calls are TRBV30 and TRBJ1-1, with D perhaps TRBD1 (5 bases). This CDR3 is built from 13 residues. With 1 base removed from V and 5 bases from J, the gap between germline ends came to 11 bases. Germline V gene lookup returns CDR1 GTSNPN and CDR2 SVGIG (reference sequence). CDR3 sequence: CAWSAQARTEAFF. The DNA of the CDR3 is TGTGCCTGGAGTGCACAGGCGCGAACTGAAGCTTTCTTT.

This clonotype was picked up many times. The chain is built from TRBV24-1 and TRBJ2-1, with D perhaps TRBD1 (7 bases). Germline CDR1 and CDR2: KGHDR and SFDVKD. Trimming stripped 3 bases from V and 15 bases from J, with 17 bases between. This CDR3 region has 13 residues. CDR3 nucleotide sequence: TGTGCCACCAGTGATATGGGGGCGGGACAGCGGTTCTTC. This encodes CATSDMGAGQRFF.

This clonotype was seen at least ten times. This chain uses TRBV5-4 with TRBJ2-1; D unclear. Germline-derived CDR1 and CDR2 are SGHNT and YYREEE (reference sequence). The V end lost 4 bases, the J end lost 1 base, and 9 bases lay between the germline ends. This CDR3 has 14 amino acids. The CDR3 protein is CASSPSMSYNEQFF. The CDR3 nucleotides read TGTGCCAGCAGCCCCAGCATGTCCTACAATGAGCAGTTCTTC. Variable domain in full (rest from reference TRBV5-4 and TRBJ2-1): ETGVTQSPTHLIKTRGQQVTLRCSSQSGHNTVSWYQQALGQGPQFIFQYYREEENGRGNFPPRFSGLQFPNYSSELNVNALELDDSALYLCASSPSMSYNEQFFGPGTRLTVL.

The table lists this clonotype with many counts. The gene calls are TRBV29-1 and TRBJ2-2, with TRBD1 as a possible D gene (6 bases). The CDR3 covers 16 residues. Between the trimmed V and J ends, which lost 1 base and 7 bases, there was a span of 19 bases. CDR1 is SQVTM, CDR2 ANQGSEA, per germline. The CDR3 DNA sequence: TGCAGCGTTGAAGCGTCGTGGGGGCGCAGAGACGGGGAGCTGTTTTTT. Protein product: CSVEASWGRRDGELFF.

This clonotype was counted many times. This CDR3 is CASSKDFRGSEQYF. DNA for the CDR3: TGTGCCAGCAGCAAAGACTTCCGAGGAAGCGAGCAGTACTTC. V is TRBV21-1 and J is TRBJ2-7. TRBV21-1 represents a pseudogene. The CDR3 covers 14 residues.